Following are 27 T cell receptor beta chains from one sample sequenced in a study of glioma-infiltrating T cells (dated by TCRdb to 2015 to 2016). TCRdb records Illumina MiSeq as the sequencer. The iRepertoire nested amplicon-rescue multiplex PCR (arm-PCR) platform was used to amplify TCR alpha and beta CDR3 regions from RNA. TCRdb reran the public reads through fastp at Q25 and MiXCR, keeping productive beta chains. All rows with the same CDR3 protein become a single entry with the most common DNA and genes. This sample is represented by around 180,000 distinct CDR3 sequences; about 46% of them were singletons. 5.2% of the sample lies in the top ten. Sequenced: glioma tissue, nonneoplastic brain tissue, or PBMCs (not recorded which). These TCRs come from a human donor with low-grade glioma or glioblastoma, undergoing nonglioma brain surgery, or in good health (not recorded which).

This clonotype has only a few counts. The chain links TRBV4-1 to TRBJ2-2; unclear D gene. The CDR3 is 16 amino acids. The V gene lost 4 bases and the J gene lost 4 bases, with 16 bases spanning the gap. Germline loops: CDR1 MGHRA, CDR2 YSYEKL. DNA for the CDR3: TGCGCCAGCAGCCCCCTAATCCCGCGAGGCACCGGGGAGCTGTTTTTT. Its translation: CASSPLIPRGTGELFF.

The rearrangement uses TRBV28 and TRBJ1-2; a possible D gene is TRBD1 (5 bases). Trimming took off 7 bases at V and 4 bases at J, with 16 bases between the two ends. The germline gives CDR1 MDHEN, CDR2 SYDVKM. The CDR3 is made up of 14 amino acids. CDR3 sequence reads: CASILRGRAYGYTF. The DNA for the CDR3 is TGTGCCAGCATCCTAAGGGGCCGGGCCTATGGCTACACCTTC.

The chain combines TRBV3-1 with TRBJ1-3, with a possible D match to TRBD1 (5 bases). The CDR3 covers 15 residues. Germline V gene lookup returns CDR1 LGHDT and CDR2 YNNKEL (reference sequence). V gave up 1 base and J gave up 1 base, with 8 bases separating them. CDR3 bases: TGTGCCAGCAGCCAAGCGACAGTATCTGGAAACACCATATATTTT. Translating gives CASSQATVSGNTIYF. The full variable domain, in which reference TRBV3-1 and TRBJ1-3 provide the parts outside the CDR3, is DTAVSQTPKYLVTQMGNDKSIKCEQNLGHDTMYWYKQDSKKFLKIMFSYNNKELIINETVPNRFSPKSPDKAHLNLHINSLELGDSAVYFCASSQATVSGNTIYFGEGSWLTVV.

This clonotype was seen only a few times. The CDR3 sequence: CASSLEEAIPNTEAFF. The CDR3 bases are TGTGCCAGCAGCTTAGAAGAGGCGATACCGAACACTGAAGCTTTCTTT. V gene TRBV11-2 combines with J gene TRBJ1-1; D remains ambiguous. V lost 0 bases and J lost 1, with 12 bases in between. This CDR3 is 16 amino acids long. Per the germline V gene, CDR1 is SGHAT and CDR2 is FQNNGV.

This clonotype was seen a handful of times. The genes are TRBV2 and TRBJ2-7, with 7 bases identical to TRBD1. Germline lookup yields CDR1 SNHLY and CDR2 FYNNEI. V dropped 6 bases and J dropped 3; count of bases not matched to a gene: 17. The CDR3 sequence is 17 residues long. The CDR3 loop is CASSLRDSQSAFYEQYF. In nucleotides, the CDR3 is TGTGCCAGCAGCCTACGGGACAGCCAAAGTGCTTTCTACGAGCAGTACTTC.

The chain recombines TRBV12-3 or TRBV12-4 with TRBJ2-2; D ambiguous. Trimming removed 3 bases from V and 7 bases from J, with 9 bases in between. This CDR3 is built from 13 residues. The CDR3 DNA is TGTGCCAGCAGTTTTGCCGTTCGCGGGGAGCTGTTTTTT. Protein: CASSFAVRGELFF.

The V call is TRBV7-3, the J call TRBJ2-7; tentative D call: TRBD1 (6 bases). TRBJ2-5 explains the end of the DNA better; the J call may be wrong. CDR3 size: 13 residues. From germline, CDR1 is SGHTA and CDR2 FQGTGA. The CDR3 nucleotides read TGTGCCAGCAGAGCAGGGGTACCAGAGACCCAGTACTTC. As protein: CASRAGVPETQYF.

In regard to this clonotype: This may be a read error, as it is one base from a much larger clone. The chain's CDR3 is CASRQDDGGWGEQYF. The CDR3 DNA reads as TGTGCCAGCCGCCAAGATGATGGAGGGTGGGGCGAGCAGTACTTC. This chain connects TRBV3-1 to TRBJ2-7, with a tentative D call TRBD2 (6 bases). CDR1 is LGHDT and CDR2 is YNNKEL in the germline V gene (reference sequence). The CDR3 consists of 15 residues.

This clonotype was detected ten times or more. This chain links TRBV28 with TRBJ1-3; 8 bases map to TRBD1. There are 17 residues in the CDR3. Looked up from germline, CDR1 is MDHEN and CDR2 is SYDVKM. Trimming removed 7 bases from V and 0 bases from J; junction bases left unmatched: 11. This CDR3 reads CASKGGDRGYSGNTIYF. The DNA of the CDR3 is TGTGCCAGCAAGGGGGGCGACAGGGGTTACTCTGGAAACACCATATATTTT.

This clonotype has ten or more counts. This chain uses TRBV20-1 with TRBJ2-1, with 7 bases identical to TRBD2. The ends lost 3 bases at V and 7 bases at J; junction bases unmatched: 9. The CDR3 spans 14 residues. In germline, CDR1 is DFQATT, CDR2 SNEGSKA (reference sequence). The chain's CDR3 is CSASNWLAENEQFF. The DNA of the CDR3 is TGCAGTGCTAGTAATTGGCTAGCGGAAAATGAGCAGTTCTTC.

This clonotype has a count of ten or more. V gene TRBV10-3 combines with J gene TRBJ2-5; D is unclear. This CDR3 has 14 residues. The germline CDR1 and CDR2 sequences are ENHRY and SYGVKD. Trimming shortened V by 5 bases and J by 0 bases, and 10 bases separated the two germline ends. The CDR3: CAISPSTDQETQYF. Here the CDR3 DNA reads TGTGCCATCAGTCCGTCTACGGACCAAGAGACCCAGTACTTC.

This clonotype was recorded at least ten times. V usage is TRBV4-1 and J usage is TRBJ2-7; possible D gene TRBD2, 6 bases. CDR1 and CDR2 (germline): MGHRA, YSYEKL. Trimming stripped 0 bases from V and 7 bases from J, with 13 bases between. CDR3 size: 14 residues. The CDR3 DNA sequence: TGCGCCAGCAGCCAAGATCGGGACTTCCTAGAGCAGTACTTC. The encoded protein is CASSQDRDFLEQYF.

Of note for this clonotype: Compared with germline, one end of the junction differs, possibly owing to a read error. V and J are TRBV15 and TRBJ2-3; D is perhaps TRBD2 (6 bases). Germline CDR1 reads LNHNV; CDR2 reads YYDKDF (reference sequence). The CDR3 runs 16 residues. The CDR3 is CATSRDPSVRTDTQYF. The CDR3, as DNA: TGTGCGACCAGCAGAGATCCTAGCGTTAGAACAGATACGCAGTATTTT.

This clonotype was found once. The chain has TRBV6-6 and TRBJ1-5; 7 nucleotides match TRBD1. Trimming removed 0 bases from V and 2 bases from J; junction bases left unmatched: 10. The CDR3 has 18 amino acids. Germline V gives CDR1 MNHNY, CDR2 SVGAGI (reference sequence). The CDR3: CASSYSFSRQGGNQPQHF. DNA for the CDR3: TGTGCCAGCAGTTACTCGTTTAGTAGGCAGGGGGGCAATCAGCCCCAGCATTTT.

Ten or more counts support this clonotype. V is TRBV20-1 and J is TRBJ2-3; D not resolved. This CDR3 comprises 11 residues. Germline CDR1 reads DFQATT; CDR2 reads SNEGSKA (reference sequence). Trimming removed 1 base at V and 9 bases at J, with 8 bases between. The CDR3 bases are TGCAGTGCTAGAGTTGCGCTCACGCAGTATTTT. This codes for CSARVALTQYF.

This clonotype was recorded at least ten times. V and J are TRBV20-1 and TRBJ2-7, with 11 bases identical to TRBD2. The length of the CDR3 is 17 residues. The germline gives CDR1 DFQATT, CDR2 SNEGSKA (reference sequence). J lost 1 base, V lost 0 bases, and 8 bases had no gene match. This CDR3 is CSARDSGGTSGSYEQYF. CDR3 DNA: TGCAGTGCTAGAGATTCGGGGGGGACTAGCGGTTCCTACGAGCAGTACTTC.

Details on this clonotype: A much larger clone differs by one base, so this may be a read error. This rearrangement joins TRBV28 to TRBJ2-1; TRBD2 aligns across 9 bases. The germline V gene encodes CDR1 MDHEN and CDR2 SYDVKM. V was clipped by 6 bases and J by 4 bases; unmatched bases: 10. CDR3 length equals 16 residues. The CDR3, as DNA: TGTGCCAGCAGCAACGGGTCCAGCGGGAGGTACAATGAGCAGTTCTTC. The encoded protein is CASSNGSSGRYNEQFF.

On this clonotype itself: One junction end disagrees with the germline gene, perhaps due to a read error. V is TRBV5-1 and J is TRBJ1-1; maybe TRBD1 (5 bases). The germline V gene encodes CDR1 SGHRS and CDR2 YFSETQ. This CDR3 has 14 amino acids. The CDR3 sequence: CASSSVTGNTKAFF. As DNA, the CDR3 is TGCGCAAGCAGTTCAGTAACAGGTAACACTAAAGCTTTCTTT.

The CDR3: CASSLVLSVSYNEKFF. CDR3 DNA sequence: TGTGCCAGCAGCTTAGTTCTTAGCGTCTCCTACAATGAAAAGTTCTTC. This rearrangement joins TRBV11-1 to TRBJ2-1, with a tentative D call TRBD2 (5 bases). The CDR3 loop spans 16 amino acids. Deletions cut 1 base from V and 14 bases from J, with 24 bases between. Per the germline V gene, CDR1 is SGHAT and CDR2 is FQDESV (reference sequence).

This clonotype was seen a few times. V is TRBV4-1 and J is TRBJ2-7; 10 bases are a match to TRBD2. This CDR3 is built from 14 residues. CDR1 is MGHRA, CDR2 YSYEKL, per germline. V dropped 1 base and J dropped 8; count of bases not matched to a gene: 5. The CDR3, as DNA: TGCGCCAGCAGCCAAGGTGGAACTAGCGGGAAGCAGTACTTC. Protein: CASSQGGTSGKQYF.

CDR3 loop: CASSDSATVTGERESSYNEQFF. The CDR3 region has the DNA TGTGCCAGCAGTGACTCCGCTACGGTGACAGGGGAGCGGGAAAGCTCCTACAATGAGCAGTTCTTC. The V gene is TRBV2, the J gene TRBJ2-1; TRBD1 is a possible D gene (8 bases). Trimming took 3 bases from V and 0 from J, leaving 30 bases between them. This CDR3 is built from 22 residues. Germline values: CDR1 SNHLY, CDR2 FYNNEI.

This clonotype came up a few times. The chain uses TRBV19 and TRBJ1-2, with 7 bases identical to TRBD1. V gave up 2 bases and J gave up 3 bases; unmatched junction bases: 6. Per the germline V gene, CDR1 is LNHDA and CDR2 is SQIVND (reference sequence). This CDR3 has 15 residues. As DNA, the CDR3 is TGTGCCAGTAGTATATTCGACAGGGAAGACTATGGCTACACCTTC. Protein product: CASSIFDREDYGYTF.

A word on this clonotype: A read error may explain this, as a much larger clone is one base away. The chain is built from TRBV2 and TRBJ2-1; no reliable D call. The germline CDR1 and CDR2 sequences are SNHLY and FYNNEI. The length of the CDR3 is 11 residues. In DNA form, the CDR3 reads TGTGCCAGCGGCCCCTACAATGAGCAGTTATTC. It encodes CASGPYNEQLF.

This clonotype was counted once. The rearrangement uses TRBV7-9 and TRBJ2-1; 8 bases fit TRBD1. Unmatched junction bases numbered 2, after V lost 2 bases and J lost 2 bases. CDR3 length equals 15 residues. Germline loops: CDR1 SEHNR, CDR2 FQNEAQ (reference sequence). In nucleotides, the CDR3 is TGTGCCAGCAGCTTATGGGACAGGACCTACAATGAGCAGTTCTTC. It encodes CASSLWDRTYNEQFF.

About this clonotype: Germline and junction disagree at one end, which may indicate a read error. V gene TRBV3-1 combines with J gene TRBJ2-1, with D possibly TRBD2 on 6 matching bases. This CDR3 has 14 residues. Germline-derived CDR1 and CDR2 are LGHDT and YNNKEL (reference sequence). The CDR3 loop reads CASIQGNLGQAGFF. CDR3 nucleotides: TGTGCCAGCATCCAAGGAAATTTGGGCCAAGCGGGCTTCTTC.

In this sample, this clonotype turned up a few times. This chain links TRBV2 with TRBJ2-7; D not certain. Germline loops: CDR1 SNHLY, CDR2 FYNNEI. V was shortened by 8 bases and J by 0 bases, with 11 bases between the two germline ends. This CDR3 has 13 residues. The CDR3 DNA follows: TGTGCCAGCGAGAGTAACACCTCCTACGAGCAGTACTTC. Its translation: CASESNTSYEQYF.

With respect to this clonotype: A much larger clone differs from this one at a single base, so this may be a read error. Here the CDR3 reads CATSSTGGYEQYF. CDR3 in DNA: TGTGCCACCAGCTCCACAGGGGGCTACGAGCAGTACTTC. The J gene is TRBJ2-7, the V gene TRBV5-4, with 8 bases matching TRBD1. Per the germline V gene, CDR1 is SGHNT and CDR2 is YYREEE (reference sequence). The CDR3 length is 13 residues.